The 14 T cell receptor beta chains reported below all come from one sample, sequenced in a study of follicular helper T cells after annual influenza vaccination. Sequenced by immunoSEQ multiplex PCR; TCRdb stores in-frame clones only, minus some. Among about 13,000 clones listed, about 78% were seen once. The time point is: 2014-2015 season, pre-vaccination. The sequencing here drew on CXCR5- memory CD4+ T cells sorted from blood, taken on the day of influenza vaccination. The origin of the receptors is an adult who received the influenza vaccine.

This clone has a handful of counts. The DNA for the CDR3 is TGTGCCAGCAGCCGGCAGGGGTGGAGGGGTTCACCCCTCCACTTT. Translation gives CASSRQGWRGSPLHF. The chain joins TRBV14 to TRBJ1-6; perhaps TRBD1 as D (6 bases). Germline-derived CDR1 and CDR2 are SGHDN and FVKESK. This CDR3 is built from 15 residues. Trimming stripped 4 bases from V and 9 bases from J, with 16 bases between.

CDR3 coding DNA: TGTGCCAGCTCACCACTGGGGGCGCTCTCTGGAAACACCATATATTTT. It codes for CASSPLGALSGNTIYF. The chain recombines TRBV18 with TRBJ1-3, with D perhaps TRBD1 (6 bases). Between the trimmed V and J ends, which lost 1 base and 0 bases, there was a span of 10 bases. CDR1 is KGHSH, CDR2 LQKENI, per germline. CDR3 length: 16 residues.

The V gene is TRBV6-5, the J gene TRBJ2-7, with 7 nucleotides matching TRBD1. Trimming removed 0 bases from V and 2 bases from J; junction bases left unmatched: 1. The CDR3 runs to 14 residues. Per germline, CDR1 MNHEY and CDR2 SVGAGI. This CDR3 reads CASSYSGTAYEQYF. The DNA for the CDR3 is TGTGCCAGCAGTTACTCCGGGACAGCCTACGAGCAGTACTTC.

The chain combines TRBV5-1 with TRBJ2-7, with 7 bases fitting TRBD1. CDR3 length: 17 residues. V lost 4 bases and J lost 1; bases outside the gene matches: 14. The germline gives CDR1 SGHRS, CDR2 YFSETQ. For the CDR3, the DNA is TGCGCCAGCAGCAAGAGGTCCGGGACAGCCGATTCCTACGAGCAGTACTTC. Encoded protein: CASSKRSGTADSYEQYF.

V and J are TRBV28 and TRBJ2-7; 7 nucleotides align to TRBD2. Unmatched junction bases numbered 10, after V lost 3 bases and J lost 2 bases. CDR3 length: 16 residues. Germline-derived CDR1 and CDR2 are MDHEN and SYDVKM. DNA for the CDR3: TGTGCCAGCAGTTTGAGTGGAGCGGGGAGTCCCTACGAGCAGTACTTC. It yields the protein CASSLSGAGSPYEQYF. The full variable domain, completed using reference TRBV28 and TRBJ2-7, is DVKVTQSSRYLVKRTGEKVFLECVQDMDHENMFWYRQDPGLGLRLIYFSYDVKMKEKGDIPEGYSVSREKKERFSLILESASTNQTSMYLCASSLSGAGSPYEQYFGPGTRLTVT.

J is TRBJ1-3 and V is TRBV6-5, with TRBD1 identical over 9 bases. V gave up 7 bases and J gave up 4 bases; unmatched junction bases: 5. Looked up from germline, CDR1 is MNHEY and CDR2 is SVGAGI. This CDR3 has 14 amino acids. The CDR3 spells CASTTGGRGNTIYF. The CDR3 nucleotides read TGTGCCAGCACTACAGGGGGCAGAGGAAACACCATATATTTT.

The gene calls are TRBV18 and TRBJ1-1; D remains ambiguous. Trimming removed 5 bases at V and 0 bases at J, with 16 bases between. CDR3 length: 16 residues. CDR1 is KGHSH, CDR2 LQKENI, per germline. CDR3: CASSANERTLNTEAFF. In nucleotides, the CDR3 is TGTGCCAGCTCAGCAAATGAACGGACGTTGAACACTGAAGCTTTCTTT.

J is TRBJ1-2 and V is TRBV7-8; D is undetermined. V was trimmed by 6 bases and J by 7 bases, leaving 12 bases between them. CDR1 and CDR2 from the germline V gene are SGHVS and FQNEAQ. This CDR3 spans 12 amino acids. CDR3 region: CASSPRQVGYTF. The CDR3 coding sequence is TGTGCCAGCAGTCCCAGGCAGGTTGGCTACACCTTC.

The genes are TRBV7-2 and TRBJ1-2; 7 nucleotides line up with TRBD1. The germline V gene has CDR1 SGHTA and CDR2 FQGNSA. The junction had 6 bases not matched to a gene; V was cut back by 3 bases and J by 8 bases. The CDR3 runs to 13 residues. The CDR3 sequence is CASSFRDRRGYTF. CDR3 in DNA: TGTGCCAGCAGCTTTCGGGACAGACGGGGCTACACCTTC.

This clone was observed once. V is TRBV7-2 and J is TRBJ1-5; D possibly corresponds to TRBD1 (5 bases). Deletions cut 5 bases from V and 1 base from J, with 12 bases between. Per germline, CDR1 SGHTA and CDR2 FQGNSA. The CDR3 totals 15 residues. CDR3 residues: CASSPLRGSNQPQHF. CDR3 coding DNA: TGTGCCAGCAGCCCGTTGAGGGGAAGCAATCAGCCCCAGCATTTT. The whole variable domain, filled in from reference TRBV7-2 and TRBJ1-5, reads GAGVSQSPSNKVTEKGKDVELRCDPISGHTALYWYRQSLGQGLEFLIYFQGNSAPDKSGLPSDRFSAERTGGSVSTLTIQRTQQEDSAVYLCASSPLRGSNQPQHFGDGTRLSIL.

This chain uses TRBV4-3 with TRBJ1-2; 7 positions agree with TRBD1. V gave up 0 bases and J gave up 5 bases; unmatched junction bases: 12. Germline loops: CDR1 LGHNA, CDR2 YSLEER. The CDR3 runs to 17 residues. The CDR3 sequence is CASSQDSPGGLPYGYTF. In nucleotides, the CDR3 is TGCGCCAGCAGCCAAGATAGCCCAGGGGGGCTCCCTTATGGCTACACCTTC.

V and J are TRBV2 and TRBJ1-5; possible D gene TRBD1, 5 bases. The CDR3 runs 17 residues. Between the trimmed V and J ends, which lost 3 bases and 6 bases, there was a span of 21 bases. The V gene's germline CDR1 is SNHLY and CDR2 FYNNEI. The chain's CDR3 is CASSEIRRALMVQPQHF. The CDR3 bases are TGTGCCAGCAGTGAGATTCGCAGGGCGTTGATGGTTCAGCCCCAGCATTTT.

This clone was observed a single time. The chain employs TRBV4-2 and TRBJ1-4, with TRBD1 matching over 7 bases. Trimming at V came to 1 base and at J to 2 bases, leaving 7 bases not matched to a gene. Germline V CDR1 and CDR2: LGHNA, YNFKEQ. The CDR3 runs 17 residues. The CDR3 here is CASSQVQGGVTNEKLFF. CDR3 in DNA: TGTGCCAGCAGCCAAGTCCAGGGGGGAGTGACTAATGAAAAACTGTTTTTT.

The rearrangement links TRBV14 to TRBJ1-1; the D is unclear. Trimming pared 1 base from V and 2 bases from J, leaving 5 bases between. Germline V lookup: CDR1 SGHDN, CDR2 FVKESK. The length of the CDR3 is 13 residues. CDR3 nucleotides: TGTGCCAGCAGCCAAGTCAGAAACACTGAAGCTTTCTTT. Its translation is CASSQVRNTEAFF.